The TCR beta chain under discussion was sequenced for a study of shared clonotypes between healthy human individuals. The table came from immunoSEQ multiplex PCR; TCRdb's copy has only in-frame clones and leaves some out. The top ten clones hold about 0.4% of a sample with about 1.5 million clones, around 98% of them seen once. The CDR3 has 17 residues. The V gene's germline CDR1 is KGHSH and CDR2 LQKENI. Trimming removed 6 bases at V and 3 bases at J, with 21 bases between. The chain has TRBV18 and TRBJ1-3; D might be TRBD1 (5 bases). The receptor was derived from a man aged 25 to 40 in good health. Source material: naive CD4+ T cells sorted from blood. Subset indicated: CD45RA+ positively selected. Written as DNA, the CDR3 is TGTGCCAGCTCGCTGAGACAGCCTGACAGCGTTGGAAACACCATATATTTT. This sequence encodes CASSLRQPDSVGNTIYF.